This T cell receptor beta chain was retrieved from a study of T cells in Graves' hyperthyroidism and ophthalmopathy. Study conclusions and caveats: Blood also carried most thyroid clonotypes expanded above 0.001. The model's output predicted ophthalmopathy at a median of around 6.9 months prior to onset.

This clonotype was observed at least ten times. Its antigen remains unidentified. Amplification of TCR beta CDR3 regions was performed using RNA transcripts as template. HTBI primers were the set used in a first-round RT-PCR of the TCR CDR3. One entry per CDR3 protein, called by TCRdb with MiXCR from the multiplex PCR reads. The sample comprises approximately 690,000 distinct CDR3 sequences, roughly 15% of which are singletons, and approximately 13% rests with the top ten. The CDR3 runs to 16 residues. Germline loops: CDR1 SGHTA, CDR2 FQGTGA. V was clipped by 6 bases and J by 5 bases; unmatched bases: 8.

The chain couples TRBV7-3 to TRBJ2-5; 14 bases fit TRBD2. The specimen sequenced was blood. This TCR was recovered from a woman aged 50 to 65 with Graves' ophthalmopathy. CDR3 loop: CASRRGLAGEGETQYF. The DNA of the CDR3 is TGTGCCAGCAGAAGGGGACTAGCGGGAGAGGGGGAGACCCAGTACTTC.